This T cell receptor (beta chain) was captured in a study of spatial heterogeneity in lung cancer. Study-level background: Sequences of the beta chain were consistently detected in greater numbers than alpha-chain sequences.

This clonotype was seen once. Its antigen is unknown. In the library, each TCR cDNA molecule bore its own unique molecular identifier. TCRdb itself ran the 5' RACE reads through MiXCR, one entry per CDR3 protein. This sample yields roughly 91,000 distinct CDR3 sequences, of which approximately 20% are seen a single time; 6.2% belongs to the top ten. Regarding time point: sample taken at primary tumor resection. The study sequenced unsorted whole RNA from tumor, nontumor lung or frozen PBMC. The roughly 68 donors had untreated early-stage non-small cell lung cancer. The study, taken as a whole, reports: Among blood samples, ubiquitous expanded tumor TCRs appeared more at resection than at follow-up.

The CDR3 runs 13 residues. The V and J ends lost 2 bases and 2 bases respectively, with 9 bases between them. Per germline, CDR1 DFQATT and CDR2 SNEGSKA (reference sequence). V and J are TRBV20-1 and TRBJ1-1; possible D gene TRBD1, 5 bases. The material sequenced was PBMCs, taken at surgery. The receptor comes from a male donor with early-stage non-small cell lung cancer. CDR3 in amino acids: CSARYRPNTEAFF. CDR3 in DNA: TGCAGTGCTAGATACAGGCCTAACACTGAAGCTTTCTTT.